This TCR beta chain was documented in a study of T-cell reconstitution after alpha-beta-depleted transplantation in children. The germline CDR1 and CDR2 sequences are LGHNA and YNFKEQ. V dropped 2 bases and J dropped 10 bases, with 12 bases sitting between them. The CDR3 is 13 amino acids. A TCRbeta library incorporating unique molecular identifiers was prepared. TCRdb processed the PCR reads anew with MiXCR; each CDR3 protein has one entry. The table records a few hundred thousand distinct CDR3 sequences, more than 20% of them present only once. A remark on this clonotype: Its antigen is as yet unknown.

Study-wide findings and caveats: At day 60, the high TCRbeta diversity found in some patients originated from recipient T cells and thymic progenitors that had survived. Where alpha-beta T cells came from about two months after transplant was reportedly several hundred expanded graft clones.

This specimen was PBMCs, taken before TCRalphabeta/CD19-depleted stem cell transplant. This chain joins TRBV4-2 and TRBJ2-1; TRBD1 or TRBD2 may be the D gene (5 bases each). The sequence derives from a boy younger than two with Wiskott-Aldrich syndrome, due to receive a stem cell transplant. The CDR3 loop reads CASSQRSGTEQFF. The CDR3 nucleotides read TGTGCCAGCAGCCAAAGAAGTGGGACCGAGCAGTTCTTC.